This T cell receptor beta chain is drawn from a study of CD8+CD57+ T cells in acquired aplastic anemia. Patients sequenced had flow cytometry evidence of CD8+CD57+ cell expansion. This clonotype came up a few times. Profiles of TCR beta VDJ and CDR3 were generated from a genomic DNA template. TCRdb re-called the reads through MiXCR, storing one row per CDR3 protein. There are around 170,000 distinct CDR3 sequences in the sample; nearly 50% occur only once, and about 9.5% lies in the top ten. This CDR3 is built from 15 residues. Trimming cost V 2 bases and J 1 base, with 11 bases left between them. Per the germline V gene, CDR1 is SNHLY and CDR2 is FYNNEI.

The sequenced material came from sorted CD4+, CD8+, or CD8+CD57+ T cells (not recorded which) from PBMCs. The gene calls are TRBV2 and TRBJ1-2; no clear D. The sequence derives from a human donor with aplastic anemia. CDR3 sequence (DNA): TGTGCCAGCAGTGAATCTCCAGCGATTAACTATGGCTACACCTTC. It translates to CASSESPAINYGYTF.